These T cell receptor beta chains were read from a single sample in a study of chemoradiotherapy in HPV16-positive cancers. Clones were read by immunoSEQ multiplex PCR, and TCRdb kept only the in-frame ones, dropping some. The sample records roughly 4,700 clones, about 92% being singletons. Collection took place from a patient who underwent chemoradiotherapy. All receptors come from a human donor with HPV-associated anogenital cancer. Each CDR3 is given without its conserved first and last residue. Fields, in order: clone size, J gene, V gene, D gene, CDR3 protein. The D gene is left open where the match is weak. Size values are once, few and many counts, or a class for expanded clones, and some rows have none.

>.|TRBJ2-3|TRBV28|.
ASSLLGGRTDTQY
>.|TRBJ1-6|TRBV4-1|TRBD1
ASSPEGDRGYSLH
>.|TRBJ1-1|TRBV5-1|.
ASSLAGGQSPSGGEAF
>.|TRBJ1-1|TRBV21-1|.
ASTRTPTTEAF
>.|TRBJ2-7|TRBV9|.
ASSVGEGSYEQY
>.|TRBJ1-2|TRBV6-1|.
ASSAQASNYGYT
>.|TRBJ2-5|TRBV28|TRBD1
ASSLGQEETQY
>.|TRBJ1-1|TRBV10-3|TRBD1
AIREGAPRLAF
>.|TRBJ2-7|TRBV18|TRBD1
ASSKGAQGDYEQY
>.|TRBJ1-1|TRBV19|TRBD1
ASFNGQDPNTEAF
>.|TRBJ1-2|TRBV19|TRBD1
ASSDAFRGDYGYT
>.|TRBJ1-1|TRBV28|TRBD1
ASSYPEGASMNTEAF
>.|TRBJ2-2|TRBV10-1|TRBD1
ASSDRQGGELF
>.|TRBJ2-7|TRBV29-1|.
SVQQGSVYEQY
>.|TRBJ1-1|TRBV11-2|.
ASSLSWEAF
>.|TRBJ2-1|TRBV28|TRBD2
ASGVSGGAYNEQF
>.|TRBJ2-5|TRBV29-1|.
SVGDSPQETQY
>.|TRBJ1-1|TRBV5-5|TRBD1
ASSLGQGAYTEAF
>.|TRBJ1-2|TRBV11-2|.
ASSFGGGGYT
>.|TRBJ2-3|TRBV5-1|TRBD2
ASSLEVAGGQDTQY
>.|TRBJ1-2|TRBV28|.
ASSLWARDHGYT
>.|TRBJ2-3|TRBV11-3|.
ASGPTSEGTQY
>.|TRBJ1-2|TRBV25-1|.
ASSEWPPGGGYT
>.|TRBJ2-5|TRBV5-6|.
ASSLIPEASQY
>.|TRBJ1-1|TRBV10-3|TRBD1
AISGTTRGLLNTEAF
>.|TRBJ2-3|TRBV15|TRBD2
ATSPRLAGGLDTQY
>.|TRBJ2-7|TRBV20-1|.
SAREGHEQY
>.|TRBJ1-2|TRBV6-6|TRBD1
ASRAETGGDYGYT
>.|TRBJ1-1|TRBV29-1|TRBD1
SVRQGAISEAF
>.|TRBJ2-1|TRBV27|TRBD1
ASSIIGTGGNEQF
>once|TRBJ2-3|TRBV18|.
ASSPNQGLTDTQY
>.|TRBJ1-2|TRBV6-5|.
ASSYSNPGAGYGYT
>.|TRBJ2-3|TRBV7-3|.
ASQTPSTDTQY
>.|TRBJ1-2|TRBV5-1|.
ASSAGDTSWANYGYT
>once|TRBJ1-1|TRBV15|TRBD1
ATSRGDRGTFS
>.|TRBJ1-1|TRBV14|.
ASSQVRLNTEAF
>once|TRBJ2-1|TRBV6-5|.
ASSYVQGRSYNEQF
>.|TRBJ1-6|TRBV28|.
ASSPETVNSPLH
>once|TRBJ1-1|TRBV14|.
ASSQDHGVGAF
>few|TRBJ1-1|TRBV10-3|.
AISESGQGEAF
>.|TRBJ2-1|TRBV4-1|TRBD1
ASSPLGQGFYNEQF
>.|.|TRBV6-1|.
ASGEAGYEQY
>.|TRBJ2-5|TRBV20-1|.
SARTGETQY
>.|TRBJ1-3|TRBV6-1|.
ASRPNTQAGNTIY
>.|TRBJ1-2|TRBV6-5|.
ASREKVGLGYT
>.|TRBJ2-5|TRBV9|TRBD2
ASSGSGEETQY
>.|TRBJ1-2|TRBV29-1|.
SVGSTELYGYT
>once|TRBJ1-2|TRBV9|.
ASSVVWITFKQVPNYGYT
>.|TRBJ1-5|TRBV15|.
ATSRGDQPQH
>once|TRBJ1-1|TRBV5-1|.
ASSLAGSTNTEAF
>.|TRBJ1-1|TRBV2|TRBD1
ASTDRGRVTEAF
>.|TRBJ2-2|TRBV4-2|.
ASSQEGELNTGELF